The T cell receptor beta chain described here comes from a study of sequential checkpoint blockade in melanoma. Whole-study context: Patients were randomized 1:1 to nivolumab-then-ipilimumab or ipilimumab-then-nivolumab first-line. Both treatment sequences were followed by maintenance nivolumab.

The treatment is: randomized to nivolumab then ipilimumab (arm A) or the reverse (arm B). Data came from immunoSEQ multiplex PCR; TCRdb stores just in-frame clones and leaves some out. The sample yields about 40,000 clones, 70% to 90% seen once. This clonotype was obtained from a human donor with melanoma. This material consisted of CD8+ T cells sorted from blood (inferred from file names), taken from a patient given nivolumab and ipilimumab in sequence.

The CDR3 protein is CASGDFPRELFF. The CDR3 DNA reads TGTGCCAGCGGGGACTTTCCCAGGGAGCTGTTTTTT. The chain links TRBV6-6 to TRBJ2-2; TRBD2 is a possible D gene (6 bases). This CDR3 contains 12 residues. Germline-derived CDR1 and CDR2 are MNHNY and SVGAGI (reference sequence). Trimming removed 8 bases from V and 9 bases from J, with 13 bases in between.